These 28 T cell receptor beta chains originate from one sample sequenced in a study of control samples from healthy donors and cancer patients. Assay: immunoSEQ multiplex PCR; the TCRdb copy retains only in-frame clones and omits some. This table holds 60,000 to 95,000 clones, 89% found once. Sequenced input: PBMCs. These receptors all stem from a woman aged 50 to 60 with colorectal cancer.

In this sample, this clone turned up once. This CDR3 reads CASSPQSAGELFF. As DNA, the CDR3 is TGTGCCAGCAGCCCTCAATCAGCCGGGGAGCTGTTTTTT. The chain combines TRBV7-2 with TRBJ2-2; unclear D gene. Germline CDR1 is SGHTA and CDR2 is FQGNSA. CDR3 length: 13 residues. Trimming pared 5 bases from V and 6 bases from J, leaving 10 bases between.

The gene calls are TRBV19 and TRBJ2-7; no clear D gene. The germline V gene has CDR1 LNHDA and CDR2 SQIVND (reference sequence). The ends were cut back, 1 base at V and 6 bases at J, with 10 bases in the middle. This CDR3 contains 13 residues. CDR3 nucleotide sequence: TGTGCCAGTAGTATAGGGTACAACACCGAGCAGTACGTC. It codes for CASSIGYNTEQYV.

The chain links TRBV28 to TRBJ1-6; D unresolved. V was cut by 10 bases and J by 6 bases, with 13 bases left in between. The CDR3 is 13 amino acids. Germline CDR1 reads MDHEN; CDR2 reads SYDVKM. The CDR3 spells CATRSSLNSPLHF. DNA for the CDR3: TGTGCCACCCGCTCTAGCCTTAATTCACCCCTCCACTTT.

In this sample, this clone turned up once. The J gene is TRBJ2-5, the V gene TRBV19; D possibly corresponds to TRBD2 (5 bases). Germline V gives CDR1 LNHDA, CDR2 SQIVND (reference sequence). Trimming took 5 bases from V and 4 from J, leaving 17 bases between them. The length of the CDR3 is 15 residues. CDR3 sequence: CASSSSGPWRETQYF. CDR3 in DNA: TGTGCCAGTAGTTCCAGCGGTCCATGGAGAGAGACCCAGTACTTC.

The chain links TRBV5-1 to TRBJ1-2; possible D gene TRBD1, 6 bases. Germline V gives CDR1 SGHRS, CDR2 YFSETQ. CDR3 length equals 14 residues. The V gene lost 4 bases and the J gene lost 7 bases, with 17 bases spanning the gap. CDR3 sequence reads: CASSPGESYGGYTF. For the CDR3, the DNA is TGCGCCAGCAGCCCAGGGGAGAGTTACGGTGGCTACACCTTC.

This sequence joins TRBV6-6 and TRBJ2-7; tentative D call: TRBD2 (5 bases). CDR1 and CDR2 from the germline V gene are MNHNY and SVGAGI (reference sequence). Between the trimmed V and J ends, which lost 0 bases and 3 bases, there was a span of 15 bases. CDR3 length: 16 residues. CDR3 nucleotides: TGTGCCAGCAGTTACTCTAGGACGGGAACGGGCTACGAGCAGTACGTC. This sequence encodes CASSYSRTGTGYEQYV.

V usage is TRBV7-8 and J usage is TRBJ1-2; TRBD1 matches 8 bases. The length of the CDR3 is 15 residues. With V trimmed by 1 base and J by 7 bases, 8 bases remained unmatched. CDR1 is SGHVS, CDR2 FQNEAQ, per germline. The CDR3 loop reads CASSLEGTGDFGYTF. CDR3 bases: TGTGCCAGCAGCTTAGAAGGGACAGGCGATTTTGGCTACACCTTC. The variable domain in full, with the rest retrieved from reference TRBV7-8 and TRBJ1-2, is GAGVSQSPRYKVAKRGQDVALRCDPISGHVSLFWYQQALGQGPEFLTYFQNEAQLDKSGLPSDRFFAERPEGSVSTLKIQRTQQEDSAVYLCASSLEGTGDFGYTFGSGTRLTVV.

J is TRBJ2-3 and V is TRBV6-4; a weak D match, TRBD1 (5 bases). Germline V lookup: CDR1 MRHNA, CDR2 SNTAGT. This CDR3 region has 14 residues. The V end was cut by 3 bases, the J end by 2 bases, with 9 bases between. The CDR3 DNA reads TGTGCCAGCAGTGAAGGGGTCGACACAGATACGCAGTATTTT. It encodes CASSEGVDTDTQYF.

This clone was recorded once. The chain employs TRBV12-3 or TRBV12-4 and TRBJ2-3, with D possibly being TRBD1 or TRBD2 (5 bases each). The V gene lost 6 bases and the J gene lost 5 bases, with 12 bases spanning the gap. The CDR3 is 13 amino acids. The CDR3 reads CASSPGGKDTQYF. CDR3 bases: TGTGCCAGCAGCCCTGGGGGAAAAGATACGCAGTATTTT.

This rearrangement joins TRBV7-3 to TRBJ1-5, with 9 positions matching TRBD1. The V gene end was trimmed by 6 bases and the J gene end by 5 bases; junction bases not matched to a gene: 20. The germline gives CDR1 SGHTA, CDR2 FQGTGA. The CDR3 sequence is 19 residues long. CDR3 region: CASSSRQGEKFLAYQPQHF. In DNA, the CDR3 is TGTGCCAGCAGTTCCCGACAGGGGGAAAAATTTTTGGCGTATCAGCCCCAGCATTTT.

This clone was seen a single time. The chain is built from TRBV4-1 and TRBJ2-3; 11 bases are shared with TRBD2. The CDR3 loop spans 16 amino acids. V shed 1 base and J 4 bases; nucleotides not matched to a gene: 4. CDR1 is MGHRA and CDR2 is YSYEKL in the germline V gene. CDR3 protein: CASSQVVAGGADTQYF. Here the CDR3 DNA reads TGCGCCAGCAGCCAAGTAGTAGCGGGGGGGGCAGATACGCAGTATTTT.

The chain employs TRBV2 and TRBJ1-2; TRBD1 matches 9 bases. The ends lost 4 bases at V and 5 bases at J; junction bases unmatched: 2. Per germline, CDR1 SNHLY and CDR2 FYNNEI. The length of the CDR3 is 13 residues. In DNA, the CDR3 is TGTGCCAGCAGTGGGACAGGGGAGTATGGCTACACCTTC. Amino acids: CASSGTGEYGYTF.

This chain connects TRBV9 to TRBJ1-5; a possible D gene is TRBD1 (6 bases). CDR3 size: 17 residues. Germline CDR1 SGDLS, CDR2 YYNGEE. V was clipped by 4 bases and J by 9 bases, with 26 bases between them. The CDR3 spells CASSPTHLTGGLLPQHF. The CDR3 DNA follows: TGTGCCAGCAGCCCCACTCACCTTACCGGGGGCCTTTTGCCCCAGCATTTT.

The chain couples TRBV10-3 to TRBJ2-3; 10 nucleotides match TRBD2. The germline gives CDR1 ENHRY, CDR2 SYGVKD. The CDR3 is made up of 16 amino acids. V was pared by 1 base and J by 6 bases, with 7 bases of the junction left unmatched. The CDR3 loop reads CAISELSGGAADTQYF. The CDR3 DNA sequence: TGTGCCATCAGTGAGTTGAGCGGGGGGGCGGCTGATACGCAGTATTTT.

The rearrangement links TRBV7-8 to TRBJ1-5; D not resolved. This CDR3 is built from 14 residues. Trimming removed 1 base at V and 0 bases at J, with 4 bases between. Per the germline V gene, CDR1 is SGHVS and CDR2 is FQNEAQ. Written as DNA, the CDR3 is TGTGCCAGCAGCTTAGAGAATAGCAATCAGCCCCAGCATTTT. This translates into CASSLENSNQPQHF.

The gene calls are TRBV18 and TRBJ1-1; 9 bases line up with TRBD1. CDR3 length: 14 residues. V dropped 1 base and J dropped 6; count of bases not matched to a gene: 3. Germline CDR1 reads KGHSH; CDR2 reads LQKENI. The CDR3, as DNA: TGTGCCAGCTCACCACGACAGGGGGAAGCTGAAGCTTTCTTT. This gives the protein CASSPRQGEAEAFF.

The CDR3 bases are TGTGCCAGCAGCGTAGGAAACTCCGGGGAGCTGTTTTTT. Its protein is CASSVGNSGELFF. The rearrangement joins TRBV9 to TRBJ2-2; D not certain. This CDR3 has 13 residues. Germline V gene lookup returns CDR1 SGDLS and CDR2 YYNGEE. Trimming removed 0 bases at V and 6 bases at J, with 6 bases between.

The table lists this clone with a few counts. V usage is TRBV2 and J usage is TRBJ1-1, with 8 bases matching TRBD1. V shed 5 bases, J shed 4 bases, and the junction held 9 bases outside the gene matches. The CDR3 runs 15 residues. The germline CDR1 and CDR2 sequences are SNHLY and FYNNEI. The CDR3 DNA follows: TGTGCCAGCAGTTCTTACAGGGGGTCGACCACTGAAGCTTTCTTT. Its translation: CASSSYRGSTTEAFF. The complete variable domain, with remaining parts taken from reference TRBV2 and TRBJ1-1, reads EPEVTQTPSHQVTQMGQEVILRCVPISNHLYFYWYRQILGQKVEFLVSFYNNEISEKSEIFDDQFSVERPDGSNFTLKIRSTKLEDSAMYFCASSSYRGSTTEAFFGQGTRLTVV.

The chain has TRBV30 and TRBJ1-1; D might be TRBD1 (5 bases). The germline V gene has CDR1 GTSNPN and CDR2 SVGIG (reference sequence). V was trimmed by 5 bases and J by 1 base, leaving 11 bases between them. The CDR3 extends over 13 amino acids. CDR3 in DNA: TGTGCCTGGGCGGGACGACAGAACACTGAAGCTTTCTTT. Amino acids: CAWAGRQNTEAFF. The whole variable domain, filled in from reference TRBV30 and TRBJ1-1, reads SQTIHQWPATLVQPVGSPLSLECTVEGTSNPNLYWYRQAAGRGLQLLFYSVGIGQISSEVPQNLSASRPQDRQFILSSKKLLLSDSGFYLCAWAGRQNTEAFFGQGTRLTVV.

The CDR3 loop reads CASSAVNDSSYEQYV. The CDR3 region has the DNA TGTGCCAGCAGCGCGGTAAATGACAGCTCCTACGAGCAGTACGTC. The chain is built from TRBV9 and TRBJ2-7; tentatively, D is TRBD1 (5 bases). This CDR3 contains 15 residues. Trimming left V 3 bases short and J 0 bases short, with 13 bases between. Germline values: CDR1 SGDLS, CDR2 YYNGEE.

The rearrangement uses TRBV2 and TRBJ1-1, with no clear D. Trimming stripped 6 bases from V and 0 bases from J, with 5 bases between. The length of the CDR3 is 12 residues. Germline CDR1 reads SNHLY; CDR2 reads FYNNEI. CDR3 amino acids: CASRSLNTEAFF. In nucleotides, the CDR3 is TGTGCCAGCAGGAGCCTGAACACTGAAGCTTTCTTT.

The V gene is TRBV4-1, the J gene TRBJ1-3, with D possibly matching TRBD1 (5 bases). V dropped 0 bases and J dropped 2 bases, with 8 bases sitting between them. There are 15 residues in the CDR3. Germline values: CDR1 MGHRA, CDR2 YSYEKL. Here the CDR3 DNA reads TGCGCCAGCAGCCAAGATAGAGGGGCTGGAAACACCATATATTTT. Protein: CASSQDRGAGNTIYF.

The chain has TRBV5-8 and TRBJ1-5; D is ambiguous. Trimming stripped 0 bases from V and 7 bases from J, with 17 bases between. CDR1 and CDR2 (germline): SGHTS, YDEGEE. This CDR3 contains 16 residues. The chain's CDR3 is CASSLEGQRSGQPQHF. CDR3 nucleotide sequence: TGTGCCAGCAGCTTGGAAGGCCAAAGATCGGGACAGCCCCAGCATTTT. Supplemented by reference TRBV5-8 and TRBJ1-5, the full variable domain reads EAGVTQSPTHLIKTRGQQATLRCSPISGHTSVYWYQQALGLGLQFLLWYDEGEERNRGNFPPRFSGRQFPNYSSELNVNALELEDSALYLCASSLEGQRSGQPQHFGDGTRLSIL.

The rearrangement joins TRBV3-1 (or the pseudogene TRBV3-2) to TRBJ2-1; 10 positions match TRBD2. Unmatched junction bases numbered 10, after V lost 0 bases and J lost 5 bases. From germline, CDR1 is LGHDT and CDR2 YNNKEL (reference sequence). The length of the CDR3 is 18 residues. The CDR3 sequence is CASSQEGPGLATNNEQFF. DNA of the CDR3: TGTGCCAGCAGCCAAGAGGGGCCGGGACTAGCGACCAACAATGAGCAGTTCTTC.

This chain links TRBV12-3 or TRBV12-4 with TRBJ2-1; D perhaps matches TRBD1 (6 bases). Trimming stripped 7 bases from V and 11 bases from J, with 18 bases between. The CDR3 is 13 amino acids. The CDR3 loop is CASNLPGQRKQFF. In nucleotides, the CDR3 is TGTGCCAGCAACCTACCGGGACAAAGGAAGCAGTTCTTC.

The V and J genes are TRBV25-1 and TRBJ1-1; the D is unclear. This CDR3 is built from 13 residues. Per germline, CDR1 MGHDK and CDR2 SYGVNS. V lost 5 bases to trimming and J lost 7 bases, with 14 bases between them. Here the CDR3 DNA reads TGTGCCAGCAGTCCCCTCCATTCTAATGAAGCTTTCTTT. This codes for CASSPLHSNEAFF.

The chain has TRBV7-9 and TRBJ2-1; D perhaps matches TRBD2 (6 bases). Per germline, CDR1 SEHNR and CDR2 FQNEAQ (reference sequence). The V end lost 3 bases, the J end lost 5 bases, and 20 bases lay between the germline ends. The CDR3 is made up of 17 amino acids. CDR3 region: CASSFPSGRGNNNEQFF. CDR3 in DNA: TGTGCCAGCAGCTTCCCCTCAGGGCGGGGTAACAACAATGAGCAGTTCTTC.

The rearrangement uses TRBV5-1 and TRBJ2-3; 7 nucleotides line up with TRBD1. The CDR3 sequence is 15 residues long. The junction had 10 bases not matched to a gene; V was cut back by 3 bases and J by 6 bases. CDR1 is SGHRS and CDR2 is YFSETQ in the germline V gene. CDR3 in DNA: TGCGCCAGCAGCTCAGGGGGTGATGTTTCGGATACGCAGTATTTT. This codes for CASSSGGDVSDTQYF.